The 10 T cell receptor beta chains reported below all come from one sample, sequenced in a study of PD-L1 blockade in urothelial cancer. The protocol was immunoSEQ multiplex PCR, while the TCRdb copy is restricted to in-frame clones and leaves out a portion. The data show 90,000 to 120,000 clones, about 85% seen once. Sequenced material: PBMCs, taken around atezolizumab (anti-PD-L1) treatment. The origin of the receptors is a man aged 50 to 60 with urothelial cancer.

The chain combines TRBV9 with TRBJ2-7; D is uncertain. V was clipped by 0 bases and J by 6 bases, with 10 bases between them. CDR1 is SGDLS and CDR2 is YYNGEE in the germline V gene. The CDR3 has 13 amino acids. CDR3: CASSVAPNSEQYF. The CDR3 DNA is TGTGCCAGCAGCGTAGCCCCTAATAGCGAGCAGTACTTC.

There are a few counts of this clone. The rearrangement links TRBV7-9 to TRBJ2-4, with D possibly TRBD1 on 6 matching bases. V lost 5 bases to trimming and J lost 0 bases, with 14 bases between them. This CDR3 spans 16 amino acids. Germline V gives CDR1 SEHNR, CDR2 FQNEAQ (reference sequence). This CDR3 reads CASSPGRTVAKNIQYF. CDR3 nucleotides: TGTGCCAGCAGCCCAGGACGGACAGTAGCCAAAAACATTCAGTACTTC.

V and J are TRBV27 and TRBJ2-1, with 14 bases that match TRBD2. Germline V gene lookup returns CDR1 MNHEY and CDR2 SMNVEV (reference sequence). The CDR3 has 14 residues. V shed 10 bases, J shed 6 bases, and the junction held 5 bases outside the gene matches. CDR3 protein: CATGGTSGSNEQFF. The CDR3 nucleotides are TGTGCCACCGGCGGGACTAGCGGGAGCAATGAGCAGTTCTTC.

CDR3 DNA sequence: TGTGCCATCAGTGGACAGGGTTGGGAAAAACTGTTTTTT. It codes for CAISGQGWEKLFF. V gene TRBV10-3 combines with J gene TRBJ1-4; 7 bases align to TRBD1. CDR1 and CDR2 from the germline V gene are ENHRY and SYGVKD. There are 13 residues in the CDR3. With V trimmed by 4 bases and J by 8 bases, 4 bases remained unmatched.

The gene calls are TRBV28 and TRBJ1-6, with 10 bases matching TRBD1. V lost 4 bases, J lost 11 bases, and 8 bases stayed unmatched. Looked up from germline, CDR1 is MDHEN and CDR2 is SYDVKM. The CDR3 is 15 residues long. Written as DNA, the CDR3 is TGTGCCAGCAGTTCGGGCGGGACAGGGGTTCCACCCCTCCACTTT. It yields the protein CASSSGGTGVPPLHF.

The CDR3: CASSYGATAFDEQFF. The CDR3, as DNA: TGTGCCAGCAGCTATGGGGCGACAGCCTTCGATGAGCAGTTCTTC. The rearrangement uses TRBV7-6 and TRBJ2-1; possible D gene TRBD1, 5 bases. Germline-derived CDR1 and CDR2 are SGHVS and FNYEAQ. The CDR3 covers 15 residues. V lost 4 bases to trimming and J lost 8 bases, with 18 bases between them. The full variable domain, its missing parts supplied by reference TRBV7-6 and TRBJ2-1, is GAGVSQSPRYKVTKRGQDVALRCDPISGHVSLYWYRQALGQGPEFLTYFNYEAQQDKSGLPNDRFSAERPEGSISTLTIQRTEQRDSAMYRCASSYGATAFDEQFFGPGTRLTVL.

This chain connects TRBV28 to TRBJ1-5; D may be TRBD1 (6 bases). From germline, CDR1 is MDHEN and CDR2 SYDVKM. The length of the CDR3 is 14 residues. CDR3 in amino acids: CATAGGGRGQPQHF. In nucleotides, the CDR3 is TGTGCGACCGCGGGCGGGGGGCGCGGTCAGCCCCAGCATTTT.

This clone was detected once. The rearrangement joins TRBV19 to TRBJ1-1; weak D call: TRBD1 (6 bases). The CDR3 extends over 14 amino acids. Trimming left V 4 bases short and J 4 bases short, with 13 bases between. Germline CDR1 is LNHDA and CDR2 is SQIVND (reference sequence). The CDR3 is CASSTGGPSTEAFF. The CDR3 DNA reads as TGTGCCAGTAGTACCGGGGGGCCTAGCACTGAAGCTTTCTTT.

There are a few counts of this clone. J is TRBJ2-3 and V is TRBV18; D call uncertain. The germline gives CDR1 KGHSH, CDR2 LQKENI. The V gene lost 0 bases and the J gene lost 1 base, with 5 bases spanning the gap. CDR3 size: 14 residues. The CDR3 reads CASSPPARTDTQYF. The CDR3 nucleotides are TGTGCCAGCTCACCACCGGCCCGCACAGATACGCAGTATTTT. Supplemented by reference TRBV18 and TRBJ2-3, the full variable domain reads NAGVMQNPRHLVRRRGQEARLRCSPMKGHSHVYWYRQLPEEGLKFMVYLQKENIIDESGMPKERFSAEFPKEGPSILRIQQVVRGDSAAYFCASSPPARTDTQYFGPGTRLTVL.

The chain is built from TRBV27 and TRBJ1-5, with 8 bases aligning to TRBD1. CDR3 length: 14 amino acids. CDR1 is MNHEY, CDR2 SMNVEV, per germline (reference sequence). Unmatched junction bases numbered 5, after V lost 6 bases and J lost 4 bases. CDR3 loop: CASRTGTGNQPQHF. The CDR3 region has the DNA TGTGCCAGCAGGACCGGGACAGGTAATCAGCCCCAGCATTTT.